This entry lists 20 T cell receptor beta chains sequenced from one sample in a study of T cells in Graves' hyperthyroidism and ophthalmopathy. Amplification yielded TCR beta CDR3 regions, with RNA transcripts as the source. In the first-round RT-PCR of the TCR CDR3, the HTBI primer set was used. TCRdb ran MiXCR on the multiplex PCR reads and lists one entry per CDR3 protein. The repertoire holds about 280,000 distinct CDR3 sequences, less than 30% seen once, with over 25% in the top ten. Sequencing was carried out using blood. Receptors were obtained from a man aged 40-50 years with Graves' hyperthyroidism that later progressed to Graves' ophthalmopathy.

The table lists this clonotype with many counts. The chain joins TRBV29-1 to TRBJ1-2; D is uncertain. Trimming took off 5 bases at V and 4 bases at J, with 20 bases between the two ends. Looked up from germline, CDR1 is SQVTM and CDR2 is ANQGSEA. This CDR3 contains 15 residues. The CDR3 loop reads CSVLVDPSTFYGYTF. The CDR3 DNA follows: TGCAGCGTTCTGGTGGACCCGTCTACTTTCTATGGCTACACCTTC.

This clonotype was seen many times. The J gene is TRBJ1-1, the V gene TRBV30; D remains unclear. Germline V CDR1 and CDR2: GTSNPN, SVGIG (reference sequence). Trimming took off 3 bases at V and 3 bases at J, with 11 bases between the two ends. CDR3 size: 13 residues. CDR3 loop: CAWRWGRDTEAFF. CDR3 nucleotide sequence: TGTGCCTGGAGATGGGGTAGGGACACTGAAGCTTTCTTT.

This clonotype was seen repeatedly, ten times or more. The CDR3 here is CASSQDGGYGYTF. As DNA, the CDR3 is TGTGCCAGCAGCCAAGACGGGGGGTATGGCTACACCTTC. The V call is TRBV3-1, the J call TRBJ1-2; TRBD1 is a possible D gene (5 bases). The V end was cut by 0 bases, the J end by 5 bases, with 7 bases between. The CDR3 is 13 amino acids. Germline values: CDR1 LGHDT, CDR2 YNNKEL (reference sequence). Complete variable domain (other parts from reference TRBV3-1 and TRBJ1-2): DTAVSQTPKYLVTQMGNDKSIKCEQNLGHDTMYWYKQDSKKFLKIMFSYNNKELIINETVPNRFSPKSPDKAHLNLHINSLELGDSAVYFCASSQDGGYGYTFGSGTRLTVV.

This clonotype has a count of ten or more. The CDR3, as DNA: TGTGCCAGTAGTACGCCAAGACAGGGGACCGGGGAGCTGTTTTTT. Its protein is CASSTPRQGTGELFF. The rearrangement links TRBV19 to TRBJ2-2, with 8 bases aligning to TRBD1. CDR3 length: 15 amino acids. Germline V gives CDR1 LNHDA, CDR2 SQIVND (reference sequence). V trimming: 4 bases; J trimming: 5 bases; junction bases outside the gene matches: 6.

This clonotype was picked up many times. The gene calls are TRBV12-3 or TRBV12-4 and TRBJ1-2; TRBD1 matches 9 bases. V was clipped by 6 bases and J by 6 bases; unmatched bases: 11. CDR3 length: 15 amino acids. CDR3 in amino acids: CASSRKGQGFHGYTF. CDR3 DNA sequence: TGTGCCAGCAGCCGGAAGGGACAGGGATTTCATGGCTACACCTTC.

Many counts were recorded for this clonotype. V usage is TRBV2 and J usage is TRBJ1-2; D unclear. The germline gives CDR1 SNHLY, CDR2 FYNNEI. This CDR3 region has 12 residues. Trimming pared 7 bases from V and 10 bases from J, leaving 16 bases between. Here the CDR3 DNA reads TGTGCCAGCAATGACGCACTTCCAAACTACACCTTC. Protein product: CASNDALPNYTF.

This clonotype was found many times. DNA of the CDR3: TGTGCCAGCAGTGAAAATGGTCAGCCCCAGCATTTT. This encodes CASSENGQPQHF. The chain carries TRBV2 and TRBJ1-5; D gene unclear. Trimming left V 2 bases short and J 6 bases short, with 5 bases between. This CDR3 region has 12 residues. The V gene's germline CDR1 is SNHLY and CDR2 FYNNEI.

Many counts were recorded for this clonotype. The chain recombines TRBV2 with TRBJ2-2; D ambiguous. The CDR3 length is 14 residues. The germline V and J ends were trimmed by 7 bases and 3 bases, with 12 bases remaining between them. The germline V gene encodes CDR1 SNHLY and CDR2 FYNNEI. The chain's CDR3 is CASTTERDTGELFF. In DNA, the CDR3 is TGTGCCAGCACGACCGAAAGGGACACCGGGGAGCTGTTTTTT.

V gene TRBV6-2 or TRBV6-3 combines with J gene TRBJ2-7; either TRBD1 or TRBD2 may supply D (5 bases each). Germline CDR1 MNHEY, CDR2 SVGEGT. The CDR3 totals 12 residues. Trimming removed 8 bases from V and 3 bases from J, with 11 bases in between. DNA of the CDR3: TGTGCCAGCGGGGGAGTAGACTACGAGCAGTACTTC. This codes for CASGGVDYEQYF.

This clonotype was seen many times. The CDR3 sequence: CASSQDGSPGLPQHF. CDR3 coding DNA: TGTGCCAGCAGCCAAGATGGCAGTCCGGGGTTGCCCCAGCATTTT. This chain connects TRBV4-2 to TRBJ1-5, with D uncertain. Germline V CDR1 and CDR2: LGHNA, YNFKEQ. V was trimmed by 0 bases and J by 9 bases, leaving 15 bases between them. CDR3 length: 15 amino acids.

This clonotype has at least ten counts. One end of the junction fails to match germline, which may point to a read error. Here the CDR3 reads CASSVVPANSEAFF. The DNA for the CDR3 is TGTGCCAGCAGCGTAGTCCCAGCGAACTCTGAAGCTTTCTTT. This sequence joins TRBV9 and TRBJ1-1, with D hard to call. The CDR3 contains 14 residues. Per the germline V gene, CDR1 is SGDLS and CDR2 is YYNGEE. The entire variable domain, with the rest obtained from reference TRBV9 and TRBJ1-1, is as follows: DSGVTQTPKHLITATGQRVTLRCSPRSGDLSVYWYQQSLDQGLQFLIQYYNGEERAKGNILERFSAQQFPDLHSELNLSSLELGDSALYFCASSVVPANSEAFFGQGTRLTVV.

This clonotype has ten or more counts. The rearrangement joins TRBV28 to TRBJ2-7, with a weak D call TRBD2 (5 bases). Trimming pared 6 bases from V and 6 bases from J, leaving 21 bases between. CDR3 size: 15 residues. Germline CDR1 is MDHEN and CDR2 is SYDVKM. The CDR3, as DNA: TGTGCCAGCAGCACCGGGGAGCGCCCGAGGGTCGAGCAGTACTTC. It is translated as CASSTGERPRVEQYF.

At least ten counts were recorded for this clonotype. The CDR3 sequence: CASSLVAAESYEQYF. In DNA, the CDR3 is TGCGCCAGCAGCTTGGTTGCGGCAGAGAGCTACGAGCAGTACTTC. The chain joins TRBV5-1 to TRBJ2-7; D is ambiguous. This CDR3 has 15 amino acids. Germline V gene sequence: CDR1 SGHRS, CDR2 YFSETQ. The V end lost 0 bases, the J end lost 3 bases, and 13 bases lay between the germline ends.

This clonotype appeared many times. The gene calls are TRBV19 and TRBJ1-1; D remains ambiguous. The germline V gene encodes CDR1 LNHDA and CDR2 SQIVND (reference sequence). Trimming removed 8 bases from V and 3 bases from J, with 13 bases in between. This CDR3 is built from 13 residues. The CDR3 is CASRLGFYTEAFF. DNA for the CDR3: TGTGCCAGTCGGTTGGGGTTTTACACTGAAGCTTTCTTT.

The table lists this clonotype with many counts. This chain uses TRBV11-3 with TRBJ1-1; maybe TRBD1 (5 bases). Germline-derived CDR1 and CDR2 are SGHNT and YENEEA. CDR3 size: 11 residues. V shed 5 bases and J shed 7 bases, with 8 bases lying between them. The CDR3, as DNA: TGTGCCAGCAGCGAAGACAGTGAAGCTTTCTTT. The encoded protein is CASSEDSEAFF.

This clonotype was seen at least ten times. The gene calls are TRBV11-2 and TRBJ1-1; D not certain. This CDR3 is 14 amino acids long. Trimming pared 5 bases from V and 1 base from J, leaving 11 bases between. From germline, CDR1 is SGHAT and CDR2 FQNNGV. CDR3 sequence reads: CASSPWAANTEAFF. The CDR3 DNA follows: TGTGCCAGCAGCCCCTGGGCGGCGAACACTGAAGCTTTCTTT.

This clonotype was detected many times. V usage is TRBV12-3 or TRBV12-4 and J usage is TRBJ2-7; tentatively, D is TRBD2 (6 bases). CDR3 length: 14 amino acids. Trimming left V 6 bases short and J 3 bases short, with 15 bases between. The CDR3, as DNA: TGTGCCAGCAGCCGCCGAGATAGCGGCTACGAGCAGTACTTC. Its protein is CASSRRDSGYEQYF.

Ten or more counts support this clonotype. The rearrangement links TRBV30 to TRBJ2-2; 8 positions agree with TRBD1. Per the germline V gene, CDR1 is GTSNPN and CDR2 is SVGIG (reference sequence). CDR3 size: 14 residues. Trimming removed 4 bases from V and 3 bases from J; junction bases left unmatched: 4. The CDR3 DNA follows: TGTGCCTGGATGGGGACAGGATACACCGGGGAGCTGTTTTTT. As protein: CAWMGTGYTGELFF.

The V gene is TRBV11-2, the J gene TRBJ1-1; no clear D gene. The germline V gene has CDR1 SGHAT and CDR2 FQNNGV. This CDR3 has 13 residues. Trimming left V 4 bases short and J 5 bases short, with 11 bases between. The CDR3 DNA sequence: TGTGCCAGCAGCTCGCAAGACGGGACTGAAGCTTTCTTT. Translated: CASSSQDGTEAFF.

The chain recombines TRBV29-1 with TRBJ2-7, with TRBD1 identical over 9 bases. The CDR3 loop spans 16 amino acids. V was clipped by 0 bases and J by 2 bases; unmatched bases: 8. The V gene's germline CDR1 is SQVTM and CDR2 ANQGSEA. DNA for the CDR3: TGCAGCGTTGAAGATCTCGGACAGGGGATTACCTACGAGCAGTACTTC. The encoded protein is CSVEDLGQGITYEQYF.